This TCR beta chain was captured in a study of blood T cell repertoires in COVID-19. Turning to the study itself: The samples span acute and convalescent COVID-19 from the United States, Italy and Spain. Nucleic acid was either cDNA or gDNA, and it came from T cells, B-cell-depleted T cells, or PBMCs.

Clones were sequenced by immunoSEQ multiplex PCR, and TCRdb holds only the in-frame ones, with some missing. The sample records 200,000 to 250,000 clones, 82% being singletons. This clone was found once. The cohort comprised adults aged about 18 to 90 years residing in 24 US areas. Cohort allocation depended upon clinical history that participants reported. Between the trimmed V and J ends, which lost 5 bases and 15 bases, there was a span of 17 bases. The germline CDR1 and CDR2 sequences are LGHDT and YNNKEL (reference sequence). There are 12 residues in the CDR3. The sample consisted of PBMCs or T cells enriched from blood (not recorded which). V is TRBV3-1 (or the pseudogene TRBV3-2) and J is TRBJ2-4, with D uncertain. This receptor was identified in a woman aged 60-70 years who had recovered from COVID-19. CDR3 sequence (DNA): TGTGCCAGCAGCTCCCGCAGGTCGACGCCGTACTTC. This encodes CASSSRRSTPYF.